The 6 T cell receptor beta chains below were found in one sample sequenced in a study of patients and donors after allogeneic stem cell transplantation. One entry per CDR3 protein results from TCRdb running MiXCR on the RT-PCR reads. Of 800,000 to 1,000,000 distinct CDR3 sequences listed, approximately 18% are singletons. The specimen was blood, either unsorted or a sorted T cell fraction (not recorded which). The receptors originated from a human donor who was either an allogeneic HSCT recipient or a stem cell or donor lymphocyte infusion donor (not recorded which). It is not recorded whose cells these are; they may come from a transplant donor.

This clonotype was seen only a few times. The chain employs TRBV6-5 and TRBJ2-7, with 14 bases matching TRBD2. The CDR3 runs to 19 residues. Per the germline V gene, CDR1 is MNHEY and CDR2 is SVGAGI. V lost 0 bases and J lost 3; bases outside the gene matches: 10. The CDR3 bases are TGTGCCAGCAGTTACTCGAGACCGGGACTAGCGGGAGCGCTCTACGAGCAGTACTTC. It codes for CASSYSRPGLAGALYEQYF.

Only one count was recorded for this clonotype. CDR3 amino acids: CATGTGVLGANVLTF. Written as DNA, the CDR3 is TGTGCCACGGGGACAGGTGTGTTAGGGGCCAACGTCCTGACTTTC. The chain joins TRBV19 to TRBJ2-6; 8 nucleotides align to TRBD1. Germline CDR1 reads LNHDA; CDR2 reads SQIVND (reference sequence). The V gene end was trimmed by 10 bases and the J gene end by 4 bases; junction bases not matched to a gene: 9. The CDR3 runs to 15 residues.

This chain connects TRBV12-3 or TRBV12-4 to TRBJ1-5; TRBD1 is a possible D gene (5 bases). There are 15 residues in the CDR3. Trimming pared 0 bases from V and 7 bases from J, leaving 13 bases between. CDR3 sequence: CASSLALRGGQPQHF. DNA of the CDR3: TGTGCCAGCAGTTTAGCGCTAAGGGGCGGACAGCCCCAGCATTTT.

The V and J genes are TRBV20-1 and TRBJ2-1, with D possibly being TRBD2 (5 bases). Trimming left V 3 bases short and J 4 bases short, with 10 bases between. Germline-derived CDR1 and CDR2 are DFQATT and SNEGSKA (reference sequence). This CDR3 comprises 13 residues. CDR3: CSASQTNYNEQFF. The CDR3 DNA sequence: TGCAGTGCTAGCCAGACTAATTACAATGAGCAGTTCTTC.

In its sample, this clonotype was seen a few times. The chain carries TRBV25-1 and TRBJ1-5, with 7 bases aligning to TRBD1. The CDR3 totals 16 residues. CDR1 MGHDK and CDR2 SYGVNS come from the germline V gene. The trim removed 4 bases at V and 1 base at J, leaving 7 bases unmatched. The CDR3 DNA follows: TGTGCCAGCAGTGCAAGCGGGACAGCAAGCAATCAGCCCCAGCATTTT. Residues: CASSASGTASNQPQHF.

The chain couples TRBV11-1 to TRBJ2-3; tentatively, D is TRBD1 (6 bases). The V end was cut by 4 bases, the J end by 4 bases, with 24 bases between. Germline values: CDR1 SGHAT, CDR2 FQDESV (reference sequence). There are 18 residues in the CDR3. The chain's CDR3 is CASSSRNGLGGLADTQYF. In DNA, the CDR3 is TGTGCCAGCAGCTCTAGAAACGGATTAGGGGGTTTGGCAGATACGCAGTATTTT. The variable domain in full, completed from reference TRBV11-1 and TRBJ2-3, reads EAEVAQSPRYKITEKSQAVAFWCDPISGHATLYWYRQILGQGPELLVQFQDESVVDDSQLPKDRFSAERLKGVDSTLKIQPAELGDSAMYLCASSSRNGLGGLADTQYFGPGTRLTVL.